At least ten counts were recorded for the clone carrying this T cell receptor (beta chain). The target antigen is unknown. Read sequence stops 3 residues before the CDR3 end, and the germline J gene provides the missing end. These data originate in a study of T cell clonality in common variable immunodeficiency. Sequencing input was equivalent genomic DNA from CVID and controls. Some clones are missing from TCRdb's copy, which holds only in-frame ones; the method was immunoSEQ multiplex PCR. The sample was found to contain 30,000 to 40,000 clones, and every one recurs. V gave up 4 bases and J gave up 4 bases; unmatched junction bases: 3. This CDR3 spans 14 amino acids. Germline V CDR1 and CDR2: SGHRS, YFSETQ. General study points: What drives increased CVID clonality needs T cell subpopulation sequencing. Common variable immunodeficiency TCR beta sequences reportedly had fewer deletions and N-nucleotide insertions. CVID subjects showed higher TCRbeta clonality than healthy controls.

This TCR came from a person between 18 and 69 years old in good health. The genes are TRBV5-1 and TRBJ1-5; TRBD1 aligns across 9 bases. Sequencing was carried out using peripheral blood mononuclear cells. The CDR3 loop is CASSAGTGNQPQHF. Incomplete CDR3 DNA: TGCGCCAGCAGCGCGGGGACAGGGAATCAGCCC.